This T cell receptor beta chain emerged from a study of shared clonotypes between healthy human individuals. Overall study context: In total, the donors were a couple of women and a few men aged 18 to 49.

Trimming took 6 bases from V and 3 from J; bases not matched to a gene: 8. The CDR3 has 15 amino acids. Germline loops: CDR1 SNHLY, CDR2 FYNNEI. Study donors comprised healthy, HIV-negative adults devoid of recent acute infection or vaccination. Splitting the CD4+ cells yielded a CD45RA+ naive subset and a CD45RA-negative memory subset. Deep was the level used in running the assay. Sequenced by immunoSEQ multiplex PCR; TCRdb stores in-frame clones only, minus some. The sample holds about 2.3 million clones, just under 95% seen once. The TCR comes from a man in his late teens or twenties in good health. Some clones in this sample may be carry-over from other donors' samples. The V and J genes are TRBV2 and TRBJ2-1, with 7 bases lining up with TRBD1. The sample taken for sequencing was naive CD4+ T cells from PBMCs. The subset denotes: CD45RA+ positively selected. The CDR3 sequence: CASRRTGDLYNEQFF. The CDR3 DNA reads TGTGCCAGCAGGCGAACAGGGGATCTCTACAATGAGCAGTTCTTC.